These 26 T cell receptor beta chains came from one sample sequenced in a study of blood T cells in healthy people across ages. The second PCR ran about 7 to 12 cycles with a sample-barcoded 5' primer and J-beta primers. Each CDR3 protein is one row after TCRdb ran MiXCR on the 5' RACE reads. The sample consists of roughly 1.7 million distinct CDR3 sequences, about 35% of them appearing once. The sequenced sample consisted of blood. Receptors were obtained from a woman under 40 in good health.

This clonotype appeared a few times. The V and J genes are TRBV2 and TRBJ2-1; the match to TRBD2 covers 11 bases. The CDR3 extends over 15 amino acids. Germline values: CDR1 SNHLY, CDR2 FYNNEI. Trimming took 9 bases from V and 8 from J; bases not matched to a gene: 12. The CDR3 here is CARGGEIAGGHEQFF. Written as DNA, the CDR3 is TGTGCCAGGGGGGGGGAAATAGCGGGAGGGCATGAGCAGTTCTTC.

The table lists this clonotype with a few counts. The chain carries TRBV7-6 and TRBJ2-7, with unresolved D. The CDR3 has 14 amino acids. Germline V gene data show CDR1 as SGHVS and CDR2 as FNYEAQ. The V end was cut by 5 bases, the J end by 2 bases, with 13 bases between. This CDR3 reads CASSADDGPYEQYF. Written as DNA, the CDR3 is TGTGCCAGCAGCGCAGACGACGGCCCCTACGAGCAGTACTTC.

The chain employs TRBV20-1 and TRBJ2-2, with TRBD2 matching over 10 bases. With 5 bases clipped from V and 1 base from J, the junction kept 10 bases outside the gene matches. The CDR3 consists of 17 residues. Germline V gene sequence: CDR1 DFQATT, CDR2 SNEGSKA (reference sequence). CDR3 in DNA: TGCAGTGCTCAGGGTGTAGCGGGAGGAGGGAACACCGGGGAGCTGTTTTTT. Protein: CSAQGVAGGGNTGELFF.

This clonotype was seen a few times. The J gene is TRBJ2-7, the V gene TRBV25-1; the match to TRBD2 covers 7 bases. Germline trimming cut 0 bases from V and 5 bases from J; bases unmatched to any gene: 4. Germline V gene sequence: CDR1 MGHDK, CDR2 SYGVNS. There are 14 residues in the CDR3. CDR3 sequence: CASSEYMGGDEQYF. CDR3 DNA sequence: TGTGCCAGCAGTGAATATATGGGAGGGGACGAGCAGTACTTC.

The sample holds many counts of this clonotype. The rearrangement uses TRBV29-1 and TRBJ2-5; D is perhaps TRBD2 (5 bases). The V gene lost 0 bases and the J gene lost 5 bases, with 13 bases spanning the gap. CDR3 size: 14 residues. The V gene's germline CDR1 is SQVTM and CDR2 ANQGSEA. Here the CDR3 reads CSVEEIRPGETQYF. CDR3 coding DNA: TGCAGCGTTGAAGAAATTAGGCCGGGGGAGACCCAGTACTTC.

This clonotype has just a few counts. V usage is TRBV9 and J usage is TRBJ2-7; possibly TRBD1 or TRBD2 for D (6 bases each). Germline CDR1 reads SGDLS; CDR2 reads YYNGEE. The ends were cut back, 0 bases at V and 7 bases at J, with 14 bases in the middle. The CDR3 totals 14 residues. The CDR3 region has the DNA TGTGCCAGCAGCGTAGCGGGGGCGTCGCAGGAGCAGTACTTC. Residues: CASSVAGASQEQYF.

At least ten counts were recorded for this clonotype. The rearrangement uses TRBV7-8 and TRBJ2-7; D ambiguous. The V end lost 0 bases, the J end lost 3 bases, and 6 bases lay between the germline ends. CDR1 SGHVS and CDR2 FQNEAQ come from the germline V gene. This CDR3 is 13 amino acids long. The CDR3 DNA reads TGTGCCAGCAGCTTAGCTCGGTTCTACGAGCAGTACTTC. It yields the protein CASSLARFYEQYF.

This clonotype was counted many times. The rearrangement links TRBV7-9 to TRBJ2-7; maybe TRBD1 (5 bases). The length of the CDR3 is 16 residues. CDR1 is SEHNR and CDR2 is FQNEAQ in the germline V gene (reference sequence). V lost 5 bases, J lost 0 bases, and 17 bases lay in between. The DNA of the CDR3 is TGTGCCAGCAGCCCGTCGAGGACACAAAGCTCCTACGAGCAGTACTTC. Amino acids: CASSPSRTQSSYEQYF.

This clonotype occurred many times. The CDR3 DNA sequence: TGTGCCAGCAGTCGTCAGGATAGCAATCAGCCCCAGCATTTT. This codes for CASSRQDSNQPQHF. The V and J genes are TRBV12-3 or TRBV12-4 and TRBJ1-5; D uncertain. The CDR3 runs to 14 residues. Trimming cost V 5 bases and J 0 bases, with 8 bases left between them.

The chain has TRBV4-1 and TRBJ1-2; no clear D gene. This CDR3 region has 12 residues. Trimming cost V 3 bases and J 8 bases, with 10 bases left between them. Germline V gene data show CDR1 as MGHRA and CDR2 as YSYEKL. The DNA of the CDR3 is TGCGCCAGCAGCCACCAGCTCTCCGGCTACACCTTC. It encodes CASSHQLSGYTF.

The chain has TRBV4-2 and TRBJ1-1, with a possible D match to TRBD1 (6 bases). Trimming shortened V by 5 bases and J by 4 bases, and 17 bases separated the two germline ends. The germline V gene has CDR1 LGHNA and CDR2 YNFKEQ. This CDR3 spans 15 amino acids. CDR3 nucleotides: TGTGCCAGCAGCTTCCCCCTACAGGGCACCACTGAAGCTTTCTTT. Amino acid sequence: CASSFPLQGTTEAFF.

The DNA of the CDR3 is TGTGCCAGCAGTGTTTCCCGGGACAGGGTTGCGAACATTCAGTACTTC. This sequence encodes CASSVSRDRVANIQYF. This chain connects TRBV25-1 to TRBJ2-4, with 9 bases lining up with TRBD1. Germline CDR1 is MGHDK and CDR2 is SYGVNS. Trimming cost V 4 bases and J 7 bases; bases outside gene matches: 11. CDR3 length: 16 residues.

This clonotype was seen only a few times. The chain combines TRBV20-1 with TRBJ1-1; D might be TRBD1 (5 bases). Germline CDR1 is DFQATT and CDR2 is SNEGSKA (reference sequence). Trimming cost V 5 bases and J 7 bases, with 11 bases left between them. The CDR3 is made up of 11 amino acids. Here the CDR3 DNA reads TGCAGTGCTCGGGGGGAGAGTGAAGCTTTCTTT. This gives the protein CSARGESEAFF.

The gene calls are TRBV6-5 and TRBJ2-7; TRBD1 matches at 8 bases. This CDR3 comprises 15 residues. Trimming removed 2 bases from V and 5 bases from J; junction bases left unmatched: 8. The germline gives CDR1 MNHEY, CDR2 SVGAGI. CDR3 sequence: CASSYATGGRDEQYF. The CDR3 DNA is TGTGCCAGCAGTTACGCTACAGGGGGACGGGACGAGCAGTACTTC.

The chain employs TRBV25-1 and TRBJ1-5, with no clear D. Germline V gives CDR1 MGHDK, CDR2 SYGVNS. V lost 1 base and J 2 bases, leaving 9 bases between the germline ends. The CDR3 length is 15 residues. CDR3 loop: CASSEWGLGNQPQHF. The CDR3 DNA follows: TGTGCCAGCAGTGAATGGGGTCTGGGCAATCAGCCCCAGCATTTT.

This clonotype has a single count. The chain carries TRBV20-1 and TRBJ2-5; D may be TRBD1 (6 bases). The J call may be faulty, since TRBJ2-7 better matches the DNA end. The CDR3 is 13 residues long. Germline assignment: CDR1 DFQATT and CDR2 SNEGSKA (reference sequence). CDR3 DNA: TGCAGTGCTAGGGACAGTTTGGGGGACGAGCAGTACTTC. Protein product: CSARDSLGDEQYF.

This clonotype showed up just a few times. Compared with germline, one end of the junction differs, possibly owing to a read error. The V gene is TRBV18, the J gene TRBJ2-3, with 7 bases identical to TRBD1. The CDR3 totals 15 residues. Germline V gives CDR1 KGHSH, CDR2 LQKENI. Here the CDR3 DNA reads TGTGGCAGCTCGCGCGGACAGGACAGCACAGATACGCAGTATTTT. It specifies CGSSRGQDSTDTQYF.

The chain is built from TRBV7-6 and TRBJ2-3, with 9 positions matching TRBD2. Germline V gives CDR1 SGHVS, CDR2 FNYEAQ. Trimming took 0 bases from V and 2 from J; bases not matched to a gene: 3. This CDR3 is built from 16 residues. Written as DNA, the CDR3 is TGTGCCAGCAGCTTAGCTAGCGGGGGCCTCACAGATACGCAGTATTTT. Translation gives CASSLASGGLTDTQYF. The full variable domain, rest sourced from reference TRBV7-6 and TRBJ2-3, is GAGVSQSPRYKVTKRGQDVALRCDPISGHVSLYWYRQALGQGPEFLTYFNYEAQQDKSGLPNDRFSAERPEGSISTLTIQRTEQRDSAMYRCASSLASGGLTDTQYFGPGTRLTVL.

The CDR3 sequence is CASSQTPGLVPSYNEQFF. DNA of the CDR3: TGCGCCAGCAGCCAAACTCCAGGACTAGTTCCCTCCTACAATGAGCAGTTCTTC. The rearrangement joins TRBV4-1 to TRBJ2-1; 7 bases are shared with TRBD2. Germline CDR1 reads MGHRA; CDR2 reads YSYEKL. The CDR3 totals 18 residues. After removal of 2 bases from V and 0 bases from J, the junction contained 10 bases not matched to a gene.

This rearrangement joins TRBV7-9 to TRBJ2-3, with 9 bases matching TRBD1. This CDR3 contains 14 residues. Per germline, CDR1 SEHNR and CDR2 FQNEAQ (reference sequence). Trimming took 5 bases from V and 6 from J; bases not matched to a gene: 6. The CDR3 DNA sequence: TGTGCCAGCAGCGTTGACAGGGGGACGGATACGCAGTATTTT. Protein: CASSVDRGTDTQYF.

Of note for this clonotype: One end of the junction varies from germline; a read error may be responsible. The V and J genes are TRBV2 and TRBJ2-1; 10 nucleotides match TRBD2. Germline V CDR1 and CDR2: SNHLY, FYNNEI. CDR3 length equals 20 residues. The CDR3 protein is CASRGHGASGRAGSYNERFF. CDR3 DNA sequence: TGTGCCAGCAGGGGACACGGAGCTAGCGGGAGAGCCGGTTCCTACAATGAGCGGTTCTTC.

This clonotype was observed a handful of times. This rearrangement joins TRBV5-4 to TRBJ1-2, with a tentative D call TRBD1 (5 bases). The germline CDR1 and CDR2 sequences are SGHNT and YYREEE (reference sequence). V lost 2 bases, J lost 6 bases, and 14 bases lay in between. The CDR3 length is 14 residues. The CDR3 DNA reads TGTGCCAGCAGCTTCGCAGGGAGCGGAGATGGCTACACCTTC. Protein: CASSFAGSGDGYTF.

The gene calls are TRBV20-1 and TRBJ1-4; the D is unclear. Trimming took 0 bases from V and 7 from J, leaving 9 bases between them. CDR3 size: 13 residues. Germline loops: CDR1 DFQATT, CDR2 SNEGSKA (reference sequence). CDR3 in amino acids: CSARDPWSEKLFF. The CDR3 DNA reads as TGCAGTGCTAGAGATCCCTGGAGTGAAAAACTGTTTTTT.

V usage is TRBV3-1 and J usage is TRBJ2-3; 8 bases match TRBD2. The V and J ends lost 0 bases and 3 bases, in that order; junction bases with no gene match: 8. Germline CDR1 and CDR2: LGHDT and YNNKEL (reference sequence). The CDR3 consists of 17 residues. The DNA for the CDR3 is TGTGCCAGCAGCCAAGATTTTCCTAGCGGGCGGACAGATACGCAGTATTTT. Translated: CASSQDFPSGRTDTQYF.

V usage is TRBV5-1 and J usage is TRBJ2-3; 9 bases are shared with TRBD1. V dropped 4 bases and J dropped 6; count of bases not matched to a gene: 9. CDR3 length equals 15 residues. Germline loops: CDR1 SGHRS, CDR2 YFSETQ. The CDR3: CASSPGDRDSDTQYF. The CDR3 DNA reads TGCGCCAGCAGCCCGGGGGACAGGGATTCGGATACGCAGTATTTT.

The chain is built from TRBV5-8 and TRBJ1-5, with 7 bases fitting TRBD1. V shed 1 base and J 3 bases; nucleotides not matched to a gene: 7. Germline V gene data show CDR1 as SGHTS and CDR2 as YDEGEE. The CDR3 extends over 16 amino acids. CDR3 loop: CASSLRGRGNNQPQHF. CDR3 sequence (DNA): TGTGCCAGCAGCTTGAGGGGCAGGGGGAACAATCAGCCCCAGCATTTT.